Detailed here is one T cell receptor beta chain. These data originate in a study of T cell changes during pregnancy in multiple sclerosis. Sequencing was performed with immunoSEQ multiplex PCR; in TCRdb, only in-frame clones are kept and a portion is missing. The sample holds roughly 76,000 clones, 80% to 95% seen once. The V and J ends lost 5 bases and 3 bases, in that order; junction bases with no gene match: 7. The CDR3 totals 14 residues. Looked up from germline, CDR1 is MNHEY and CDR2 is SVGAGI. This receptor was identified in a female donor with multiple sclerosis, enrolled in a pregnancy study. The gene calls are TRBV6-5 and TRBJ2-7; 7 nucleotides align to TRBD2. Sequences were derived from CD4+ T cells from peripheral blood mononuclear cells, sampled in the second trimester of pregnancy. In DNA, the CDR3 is TGTGCCAGCAGTACACGGACTAGTGGCTACGAGCAGTACTTC. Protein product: CASSTRTSGYEQYF.